This TCR beta chain was identified during a study of T cell responses to AZD1222 COVID-19 vaccine. Findings and caveats of the study: Only 5 or 6 AZD1222 recipients tested seropositive at baseline. Only after the peak T cell response were repertoires sampled.

Regarding this clone: Its target is not known.

Using immunoSEQ multiplex PCR, the repertoire was profiled, and TCRdb retains in-frame clones only, with some absent. The data contain under 200,000 clones, around 87% of them seen just once; the ten biggest clones take up 2.5% to 3%. The sequence derives from an adult in good health. The material was peripheral blood, obtained on day 0 of MenACWY control vaccination.

The CDR3 loop reads CATSDAHSGDPYEQYF. CDR3 DNA sequence: TGTGCCACCAGTGATGCCCATTCCGGGGACCCCTACGAGCAGTACTTC. The J gene is TRBJ2-7, the V gene TRBV24-1; D may be TRBD1 or TRBD2 (5 bases each). The CDR3 runs 16 residues. Looked up from germline, CDR1 is KGHDR and CDR2 is SFDVKD. Trimming pared 3 bases from V and 2 bases from J, leaving 16 bases between.